The 32 T cell receptor beta chains listed next were all sequenced from one sample in a study of prognosis after radiotherapy for stage I lung cancer. Multiplex PCR in two rounds served to amplify TCR beta CDR3 from genomic DNA. The authors ran first-round PCR with primers specific to each TRBV and TRBJ gene. Each CDR3 protein is one row after TCRdb ran MiXCR on the multiplex PCR reads. The sample has approximately 30,000 distinct CDR3 sequences; 25% to 35% are singletons. This specimen consisted of PBMCs, obtained before or after stereotactic body radiation therapy (not recorded which). All receptors derive from a donor at least 50 years old with non-small cell lung cancer.

This clonotype was seen many times. The V gene is TRBV19, the J gene TRBJ2-1, with 10 nucleotides matching TRBD2. The length of the CDR3 is 13 residues. Germline values: CDR1 LNHDA, CDR2 SQIVND (reference sequence). Trimming removed 10 bases from V and 7 bases from J; junction bases left unmatched: 7. Here the CDR3 DNA reads TGTGCCATCCCTAGCGGGAGAGGGAATGAGCAGTTCTTC. It codes for CAIPSGRGNEQFF.

This clonotype has just one count. The chain links TRBV5-1 to TRBJ2-1; 11 positions match TRBD2. The CDR3 contains 15 residues. The V gene end was trimmed by 4 bases and the J gene end by 8 bases; junction bases not matched to a gene: 8. CDR1 SGHRS and CDR2 YFSETQ come from the germline V gene. The CDR3 loop reads CASSKIAGGVHEQFF. Written as DNA, the CDR3 is TGCGCCAGCAGCAAAATAGCGGGAGGGGTCCATGAGCAGTTCTTC.

Comment on this clonotype: Just one base apart from a much larger clone, this may be a read error. The chain is built from TRBV27 and TRBJ1-1; 8 bases agree with TRBD1. The CDR3 contains 14 residues. Per the germline V gene, CDR1 is MNHEY and CDR2 is SMNVEV (reference sequence). V dropped 7 bases and J dropped 3; count of bases not matched to a gene: 7. CDR3 coding DNA: TGTGCCAGCATAGAATACAGGGGGGACACTGAAGCTTTCTTT. Translation: CASIEYRGDTEAFF.

The chain is built from TRBV7-8 and TRBJ2-1; 13 bases line up with TRBD2. Germline CDR1 SGHVS, CDR2 FQNEAQ. CDR3 size: 15 residues. Trimming at V came to 5 bases and at J to 4 bases, leaving 2 bases not matched to a gene. The CDR3 loop reads CASSRLAGGYNEQFF. The CDR3 DNA reads as TGTGCCAGCAGCAGACTAGCGGGAGGATACAATGAGCAGTTCTTC. The variable domain in full, completed from reference TRBV7-8 and TRBJ2-1, reads GAGVSQSPRYKVAKRGQDVALRCDPISGHVSLFWYQQALGQGPEFLTYFQNEAQLDKSGLPSDRFFAERPEGSVSTLKIQRTQQEDSAVYLCASSRLAGGYNEQFFGPGTRLTVL.

This clonotype was counted at least ten times. The rearrangement uses TRBV6-1 and TRBJ1-1; TRBD1 matches at 12 bases. This CDR3 is 16 amino acids long. From germline, CDR1 is MNHNS and CDR2 SASEGT. With V trimmed by 7 bases and J by 6 bases, 12 bases remained unmatched. DNA for the CDR3: TGTGCCAGCACCCAAGCTGGGACAGGGGGCTGGGCTGAAGCTTTCTTT. Amino acids: CASTQAGTGGWAEAFF.

This clonotype was observed at least ten times. The chain carries TRBV12-3 or TRBV12-4 and TRBJ1-2; D is unclear. The CDR3 length is 13 residues. Trimming cost V 6 bases and J 5 bases, with 13 bases left between them. The CDR3 reads CASSPDLEYGYTF. The CDR3 DNA reads as TGTGCCAGCAGCCCAGATCTAGAATATGGCTACACCTTC.

This clonotype was recorded at least ten times. V usage is TRBV4-2 and J usage is TRBJ1-2; unclear D gene. The CDR3 is 16 amino acids. Trimming pared 4 bases from V and 4 bases from J, leaving 19 bases between. Germline V gives CDR1 LGHNA, CDR2 YNFKEQ. CDR3 sequence reads: CASSPEPQSDSYGYTF. The DNA for the CDR3 is TGTGCCAGCAGCCCGGAACCCCAGTCTGATAGCTATGGCTACACCTTC.

This clonotype was detected once. This may be a read error: a much more frequent sequence differs by one nucleotide. This chain links TRBV9 with TRBJ2-5; TRBD2 matches at 9 bases. This CDR3 comprises 15 residues. The germline CDR1 and CDR2 sequences are SGDLS and YYNGEE. CDR3 DNA: TGTGCCAACAGCGTTAGCGGGAGAGGTCAAGAGACCCAGTACTTC. It yields the protein CANSVSGRGQETQYF.

This clonotype showed up many times. The chain is built from TRBV5-6 and TRBJ2-2, with D possibly matching TRBD2 (7 bases). The CDR3 totals 16 residues. Germline CDR1 and CDR2: SGHDT and YYEEEE. V dropped 3 bases and J dropped 3 bases, with 15 bases sitting between them. CDR3: CASSSLGGADTGELFF. Written as DNA, the CDR3 is TGTGCCAGCAGCTCTCTGGGGGGGGCGGACACCGGGGAGCTGTTTTTT.

Comment on this clonotype: This may stem from a read error, because a much larger clone lies one nucleotide away. The chain recombines TRBV15 with TRBJ1-4; D gene uncertain. This CDR3 comprises 14 residues. The germline V and J ends were trimmed by 2 bases and 3 bases, with 7 bases remaining between them. The V gene's germline CDR1 is LNHNV and CDR2 YYDKDF (reference sequence). CDR3: CATSRPSANEKLFF. CDR3 DNA sequence: TGTGCCACCAGCAGACCGTCGGCTAATGAAAAACTGTTTTTT.

The V gene is TRBV5-1, the J gene TRBJ1-2; unclear D gene. The CDR3 is 14 residues long. V lost 0 bases and J lost 4, with 10 bases in between. Germline V gene sequence: CDR1 SGHRS, CDR2 YFSETQ. This CDR3 is CASSLEGLRYGYTF. In DNA form, the CDR3 reads TGCGCCAGCAGCTTGGAGGGCCTCCGCTATGGCTACACCTTC.

Points on this clonotype: A read error is the likely source, as a far larger clone sits one nucleotide away. J is TRBJ2-5 and V is TRBV6-9, with D tentatively TRBD1 (7 bases). The V end was cut by 4 bases, the J end by 7 bases, with 10 bases between. Per germline, CDR1 MNHGY and CDR2 SVAAGI. The CDR3 is 12 amino acids. Here the CDR3 reads CASSFQGGTQYF. CDR3 sequence (DNA): TGTGCCAGCAGTTTCCAGGGGGGGACCCAGTACTTC.

This clonotype was counted a single time. Possible read error: a much larger clone is one base away. The V and J genes are TRBV20-1 and TRBJ2-5; D gene unclear. The V gene's germline CDR1 is DFQATT and CDR2 SNEGSKA (reference sequence). The CDR3 extends over 13 amino acids. CDR3: CGARVWAEETQYF. Here the CDR3 DNA reads TGCGGTGCTAGAGTATGGGCAGAAGAGACCCAGTACTTC.

In its sample, this clonotype was seen many times. The V gene is TRBV5-8, the J gene TRBJ1-1; D is ambiguous. V dropped 4 bases and J dropped 0 bases, with 16 bases sitting between them. CDR1 is SGHTS and CDR2 is YDEGEE in the germline V gene. The CDR3 extends over 16 amino acids. The CDR3 loop reads CASSLGRPKVNTEAFF. The CDR3 nucleotides are TGTGCCAGCAGCCTAGGGAGGCCCAAGGTGAACACTGAAGCTTTCTTT.

This clonotype has at least ten counts. V gene TRBV30 combines with J gene TRBJ1-2; D possibly corresponds to TRBD1 (6 bases). V was clipped by 0 bases and J by 8 bases, with 10 bases between them. The CDR3 covers 12 residues. Germline values: CDR1 GTSNPN, CDR2 SVGIG (reference sequence). CDR3 region: CAWSVWQGGYTF. The CDR3 DNA reads TGTGCCTGGAGTGTCTGGCAGGGGGGCTACACCTTC.

This clonotype was counted only a few times. The CDR3 bases are TGTGCCATCAGTGTTGGGGGAAGGGTCACAGATACGCAGTATTTT. Translating it yields CAISVGGRVTDTQYF. V usage is TRBV10-3 and J usage is TRBJ2-3; D possibly uses TRBD1 or TRBD2 (5 bases each). The V gene lost 4 bases and the J gene lost 2 bases, with 13 bases spanning the gap. The germline gives CDR1 ENHRY, CDR2 SYGVKD. The CDR3 has 15 residues.

This clonotype was seen repeatedly, ten times or more. The genes are TRBV6-2 or TRBV6-3 and TRBJ2-1, with D possibly being TRBD2 (6 bases). With 2 bases removed from V and 7 bases from J, the gap between germline ends came to 18 bases. In germline, CDR1 is MNHEY, CDR2 SVGEGT. This CDR3 comprises 16 residues. CDR3 coding DNA: TGTGCCAGCAGTTACCTGGTTGTGAGCGGGTGGAATGAGCAGTTCTTC. This sequence encodes CASSYLVVSGWNEQFF.

The V gene is TRBV20-1, the J gene TRBJ2-7; 9 positions match TRBD2. The CDR3 extends over 15 amino acids. Trimming cost V 0 bases and J 4 bases; bases outside gene matches: 7. Germline V CDR1 and CDR2: DFQATT, SNEGSKA (reference sequence). CDR3 DNA: TGCAGTGCTAGAGATCGTGCGGGGGGGAGGTACGAGCAGTACTTC. It specifies CSARDRAGGRYEQYF.

The V and J genes are TRBV18 and TRBJ2-1; 8 bases are shared with TRBD2. This CDR3 region has 14 residues. V lost 2 bases, J lost 16 bases, and 13 bases stayed unmatched. Germline values: CDR1 KGHSH, CDR2 LQKENI. Here the CDR3 DNA reads TGTGCCAGCTCACCAAGCGCCCTCACTAGCGGTAGTTTCTTC. Its protein product is CASSPSALTSGSFF.

In its sample, this clonotype was seen many times. The conserved phenylalanine or tryptophan is not found at the CDR3 terminus, so this likely reflects a read error. The chain couples TRBV6-2 or TRBV6-3 to TRBJ1-2; a possible D gene is TRBD1 (5 bases). The V and J ends lost 6 bases and 7 bases respectively, with 21 bases between them. Germline-derived CDR1 and CDR2 are MNHEY and SVGEGT. The CDR3 totals 15 residues. DNA for the CDR3: TGTGCCAGCAGACACCGGGACTGGGAGGTGGGTGGCTACACCTCC. Amino acid sequence: CASRHRDWEVGGYTS.

In this sample, this clonotype turned up many times. The chain is built from TRBV20-1 and TRBJ2-1; 8 bases are shared with TRBD2. The CDR3 has 20 residues. Germline V gives CDR1 DFQATT, CDR2 SNEGSKA (reference sequence). Losses at the gene ends were 4 bases for V and 4 bases for J; bases not matched to a gene: 24. CDR3 sequence (DNA): TGCAGTGCTAACGGTATCGTAGCGGGGAAACGCTGGGGGCTATACAATGAGCAGTTCTTC. As protein: CSANGIVAGKRWGLYNEQFF.

This clonotype has only a few counts. This clone may be a read error of a much larger clone one base away. The V gene is TRBV2, the J gene TRBJ2-7; D tentatively reads TRBD1 or TRBD2 (5 bases each). The CDR3 contains 12 residues. CDR1 and CDR2 from the germline V gene are SNHLY and FYNNEI. CDR3 sequence: CAIRDPSDERYF. DNA for the CDR3: TGTGCCATCCGGGACCCGAGTGACGAGCGGTACTTC.

This clonotype was counted many times. The chain employs TRBV27 and TRBJ1-4; no clear D gene. V shed 6 bases and J shed 7 bases, with 12 bases lying between them. The length of the CDR3 is 13 residues. CDR1 is MNHEY, CDR2 SMNVEV, per germline (reference sequence). CDR3 nucleotide sequence: TGTGCCAGCAGACCGGACGTTGGTGAAAAACTGTTTTTT. Its translation: CASRPDVGEKLFF.

This clonotype occurred many times. This chain uses TRBV7-3 with TRBJ2-1; D gene ambiguous. V dropped 4 bases and J dropped 1 base, with 11 bases sitting between them. The CDR3 contains 15 residues. Germline-derived CDR1 and CDR2 are SGHTA and FQGTGA. The DNA for the CDR3 is TGTGCCAGCAGCTCCCTTGGGATGTCCTACAATGAGCAGTTCTTC. Residues: CASSSLGMSYNEQFF.

About this clonotype itself: Given a much more abundant clone one base away, this may be a read error. The final CDR3 position lacks the conserved phenylalanine or tryptophan, pointing to a likely read error. The chain has TRBV19 and TRBJ2-2; 13 nucleotides align to TRBD2. V lost 10 bases to trimming and J lost 4 bases; unmatched junction nucleotides: 6. The CDR3 runs 15 residues. The germline CDR1 and CDR2 sequences are LNHDA and SQIVND (reference sequence). The CDR3 protein is CAITSGRAGTGELFV. The DNA for the CDR3 is TGTGCCATCACTAGCGGGAGGGCGGGCACCGGGGAGCTGTTTGTT.

This clonotype is judged medium-sized. The chain uses TRBV2 and TRBJ2-7; 11 bases are a match to TRBD2. The CDR3 has 15 residues. J was trimmed by 3 bases and V by 2 bases; bases with no gene match: 3. Germline CDR1 and CDR2: SNHLY and FYNNEI. CDR3 DNA: TGTGCCAGCAGTGAAAGGCTAGCGGGAGGCTACGAGCAGTACTTC. Amino acid sequence: CASSERLAGGYEQYF.

This clonotype was counted ten times or more. This sequence joins TRBV3-1 and TRBJ1-3; D is uncertain. Germline loops: CDR1 LGHDT, CDR2 YNNKEL (reference sequence). Trimming took off 1 base at V and 6 bases at J, with 4 bases between the two ends. The CDR3 spans 12 residues. The CDR3: CASSQGENTIYF. CDR3 sequence (DNA): TGTGCCAGCAGCCAAGGTGAAAACACCATATATTTT. Full variable domain (outside the CDR3, taken from reference TRBV3-1 and TRBJ1-3): DTAVSQTPKYLVTQMGNDKSIKCEQNLGHDTMYWYKQDSKKFLKIMFSYNNKELIINETVPNRFSPKSPDKAHLNLHINSLELGDSAVYFCASSQGENTIYFGEGSWLTVV.

A word on this clonotype: A far larger clone is a single base away, which makes a read error likely. This chain connects TRBV6-5 to TRBJ1-2; no firm D call. CDR1 and CDR2 from the germline V gene are MNHEY and SVGAGI. Between the trimmed V and J ends, which lost 5 bases and 4 bases, there was a span of 11 bases. The CDR3 loop spans 13 amino acids. The CDR3 DNA reads as TGTGCCAGCAGTGCCGTCCAGGCCTATGGCTACACCTTC. Its protein is CASSAVQAYGYTF.

On this clonotype: Being one base from a much bigger clone, this may be a read error. This rearrangement joins TRBV15 to TRBJ1-5, with D possibly TRBD1 on 5 matching bases. The CDR3 runs 15 residues. Germline-derived CDR1 and CDR2 are LNHNV and YYDKDF (reference sequence). CDR3 protein: CAASSGAASNQPQHF. The CDR3 DNA sequence: TGTGCCGCCAGCAGCGGGGCAGCGAGCAATCAGCCCCAGCATTTT.

This clonotype was detected only once. This chain uses TRBV6-5 with TRBJ2-7; D call uncertain. Trimming left V 0 bases short and J 10 bases short, with 22 bases between. Germline V CDR1 and CDR2: MNHEY, SVGAGI. CDR3 length: 16 residues. The CDR3 sequence: CASSYSLSSPPYYQYF. The DNA of the CDR3 is TGTGCCAGCAGTTACTCTCTATCCAGTCCCCCCTACTATCAGTACTTC.

This clonotype was detected many times. The genes are TRBV6-2 or TRBV6-3 and TRBJ2-7, with 10 bases identical to TRBD1. CDR3 length equals 14 residues. V was clipped by 2 bases and J by 4 bases; unmatched bases: 2. Germline assignment: CDR1 MNHEY and CDR2 SVGEGT. The DNA of the CDR3 is TGTGCCAGCAGTTACGACAGGGGGCTTTACGAGCAGTACTTC. Its protein is CASSYDRGLYEQYF.

This clonotype came up many times. V and J are TRBV20-1 and TRBJ2-1; tentative D call: TRBD2 (6 bases). Trimming removed 0 bases at V and 1 base at J, with 13 bases between. This CDR3 is built from 16 residues. CDR1 is DFQATT, CDR2 SNEGSKA, per germline (reference sequence). CDR3 amino acids: CSARDWAGISYNEQFF. The CDR3 coding sequence is TGCAGTGCTAGAGATTGGGCGGGAATATCCTACAATGAGCAGTTCTTC.